The 7 T cell receptor beta chains in this list originate from one sample, sequenced in a study of a mutant IDH1 vaccine in newly diagnosed glioma. Antigens for these TCRs are unknown. Repertoires were generated with immunoSEQ multiplex PCR, while TCRdb's copy carries only in-frame clones and drops some. Of 50,000 to 60,000 clones detected, under 90% appear once; the ten largest clones hold around 6.2%. Time point reported: week 23, last vaccination. One vaccine dose held 300 ug of mutant IDH1 20-mer peptide and came with topical imiquimod. The sequencing here drew on PBMCs, taken from a glioma patient whose treatment included an IDH1 peptide vaccine. The receptors shown here come from a man aged 40-49 years with glioma.

The rearrangement links TRBV19 to TRBJ1-5, with D uncertain. The V end lost 4 bases, the J end lost 5 bases, and 9 bases lay between the germline ends. This CDR3 has 13 residues. From germline, CDR1 is LNHDA and CDR2 SQIVND (reference sequence). Here the CDR3 reads CASSRFFDQPQHF. DNA for the CDR3: TGTGCCAGTAGTAGATTTTTTGATCAGCCCCAGCATTTT.

The table lists this clone with a count of one. The chain employs TRBV6-6 and TRBJ1-4; maybe TRBD1 (6 bases). This CDR3 region has 15 residues. The V and J ends lost 2 bases and 6 bases respectively, with 13 bases between them. Germline loops: CDR1 MNHNY, CDR2 SVGAGI (reference sequence). The CDR3 DNA is TGTGCCAGCAGTTACCTGGGGGCGGGGGATGAAAAACTGTTTTTT. It encodes CASSYLGAGDEKLFF.

This clone was seen more than once but under ten times. The V call is TRBV5-6, the J call TRBJ2-7; the D gene is possibly TRBD1 (6 bases). Germline CDR1 reads SGHDT; CDR2 reads YYEEEE. The CDR3 consists of 12 residues. Trimming took off 4 bases at V and 6 bases at J, with 11 bases between the two ends. CDR3 sequence reads: CASSTGWGEQYF. Written as DNA, the CDR3 is TGTGCCAGCAGCACAGGGTGGGGCGAGCAGTACTTC.

The chain links TRBV5-1 to TRBJ1-1; D is possibly TRBD1 (6 bases). Per the germline V gene, CDR1 is SGHRS and CDR2 is YFSETQ. This CDR3 contains 14 residues. V lost 4 bases and J 4 bases, leaving 14 bases between the germline ends. This CDR3 is CASSRTAGGTEAFF. CDR3 in DNA: TGCGCCAGCAGCCGGACAGCCGGGGGCACTGAAGCTTTCTTT.

The chain has TRBV6-5 and TRBJ1-2, with D unresolved. The CDR3 has 15 residues. The germline CDR1 and CDR2 sequences are MNHEY and SVGAGI. V was pared by 3 bases and J by 4 bases, with 15 bases between. CDR3 sequence reads: CASSYSGLSGYGYTF. In DNA form, the CDR3 reads TGTGCCAGCAGTTATTCCGGACTTTCGGGCTATGGCTACACCTTC.

The CDR3 nucleotides are TGCGCCAGCAGCTTGGAAGCCAGAAGGGTGAACACTGAAGCTTTCTTT. As protein: CASSLEARRVNTEAFF. The chain recombines TRBV5-1 with TRBJ1-1, with D hard to call. CDR3 size: 16 residues. Germline V gives CDR1 SGHRS, CDR2 YFSETQ. V dropped 0 bases and J dropped 0 bases, with 12 bases sitting between them.

A few counts support this clone. The chain uses TRBV18 and TRBJ1-1, with D perhaps TRBD1 (5 bases). This CDR3 has 16 amino acids. V gave up 3 bases and J gave up 0 bases, with 14 bases separating them. CDR1 and CDR2 from the germline V gene are KGHSH and LQKENI. The CDR3 spells CASSPDSPRVNTEAFF. DNA for the CDR3: TGTGCCAGCTCACCCGACAGCCCGCGCGTGAACACTGAAGCTTTCTTT.